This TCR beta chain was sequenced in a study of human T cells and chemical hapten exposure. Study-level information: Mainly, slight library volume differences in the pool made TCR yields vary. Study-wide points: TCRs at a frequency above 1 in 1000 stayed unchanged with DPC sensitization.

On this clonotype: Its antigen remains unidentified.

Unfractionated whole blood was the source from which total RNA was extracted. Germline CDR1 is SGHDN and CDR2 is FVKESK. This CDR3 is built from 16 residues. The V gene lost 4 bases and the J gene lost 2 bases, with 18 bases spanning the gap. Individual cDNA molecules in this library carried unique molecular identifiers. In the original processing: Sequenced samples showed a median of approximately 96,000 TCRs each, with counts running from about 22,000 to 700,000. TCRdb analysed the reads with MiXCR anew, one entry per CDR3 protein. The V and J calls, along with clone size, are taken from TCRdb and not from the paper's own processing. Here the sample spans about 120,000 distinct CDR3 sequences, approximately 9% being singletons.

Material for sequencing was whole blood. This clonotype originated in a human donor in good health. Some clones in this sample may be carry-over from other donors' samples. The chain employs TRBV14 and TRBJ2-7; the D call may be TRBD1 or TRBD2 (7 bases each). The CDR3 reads CASSPWGGGVTYEQYF. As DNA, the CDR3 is TGTGCCAGCAGCCCCTGGGGAGGGGGCGTAACCTACGAGCAGTACTTC.